The source of this T cell receptor (beta chain) is a study of blood T cells in healthy people across ages (dated by TCRdb to the mid-2010s). Background for the entire study: Template switching captured roughly one uniquely barcoded TCR beta cDNA molecule per two T cells in model experiments. Using deep sequencing normalized with unique cDNA molecular identifiers, the study measured how TCR beta repertoire diversity changes with age. The donors were divided into four age groups: young (average roughly 15 years), middle-aged (about 40), aged (approximately 62) and long-lived (roughly 82). Two additional independent replicas of 1 million unique cDNA reads from the same blood draw were analyzed for two donors (one aged 18 to 30 and one aged 80 or older). To avoid experimental bias, donors of different ages were distributed randomly across sequencing lanes. The investigation overall reported the following: Compared with the aged group, the long-lived group had more naive CD4+ T cells, fewer expanded clones and increased TCR diversity, a pattern suggesting age selection. Because donor CMV infection status was unknown, age-related changes in expanded clonotypes were potentially confounded. Observed TCR beta diversity per million T cells fell roughly linearly with age, and a significant reduction was already apparent by age around 44. Estimates of total diversity from one million sequenced T cells were regarded as lower bounds and underestimates. The percentage of naive T cells measured by flow cytometry correlated strongly with observed TCR beta diversity. Bulk unsorted PBMC profiling prevented conclusive comparison of naive and antigen-experienced compartments.

Remarks on this clonotype: It lacks a known antigen. The sample holds no much larger clone one base away, and base qualities are not on file.

Donors were roughly 40 systemically healthy Caucasian individuals from Russia aged roughly 6 to 95 years. Each donor gave 9.5 to 10 milliliters of peripheral blood, drawn into EDTA-treated Vacutainer tubes. PBMCs were isolated by Ficoll-Paque density-gradient centrifugation, with at least 6 million obtained per sample. Total RNA was extracted from PBMCs with Trizol reagent, with at least 6 micrograms obtained per sample. Naive CD45RAhigh/CD27high T cell percentages were measured by flow cytometry on a PBMC aliquot from every donor. The library was generated by 5' RACE. The data were produced on an Illumina HiSeq 2500. The second PCR ran for about 6 to 12 cycles and used a J-beta primer mix along with a sample-barcoded 5' primer. Each TCR beta cDNA molecule received a unique molecular identifier from a template-switch 5' adaptor carrying 12 random nucleotides. Each sample yielded at least 2.5 million CDR3-containing paired-end reads. First-strand cDNA was synthesized from all RNA with the Mint cDNA synthesis kit, primed by a TRBC-specific oligonucleotide. Following uracil-DNA glycosylase treatment, a first 18-cycle PCR with universal primers M1SS and BC2_uni_R was performed on all cDNA. Under the source paper's analysis protocol: Normalization of each sample was performed by random selection of 1 million high-quality reads, each carrying a distinct molecular identifier. Instead of being binned into consensus sequences, reads with shared molecular identifiers were discarded. MiTCR, with a Q25 quality threshold and the strictest error-elimination algorithm, was used for CDR3 identification, clonotype clustering and error correction. A nonparametric unseen species model with Euler transformation was used to estimate a lower bound on total TCR beta diversity. TCRdb redid the processing of the public reads, applying fastp at Q25 and MiXCR, and retained in-frame beta chains. Every entry covers one CDR3 protein and lists the most common genes and DNA from its rows. For this entry, the V and J calls and clone size follow TCRdb and not the study's own pipeline. The sample data list 1.5 million to 2 million distinct CDR3 sequences, and under 30% of these were observed just once. The ten largest clonotypes hold about 7.7% of the sample.

The germline V gene sets CDR1 to ENHRY and CDR2 to SYGVKD. V lost 2 bases and J lost 3 bases, and the count of bases not matched to a germline gene is 5. From cysteine to phenylalanine, the CDR3 is 15 amino acids long. Only CDR3 DNA is held: 45 bases, read in frame from base 1. The sequence joins TRBV10-3 to TRBJ2-3; 7 of the junction bases match TRBD2. Sequencing was performed on blood. The TCR originated in a woman aged 25-40 years in good health. The nucleotide sequence is given as TGTGCCATCAGTGAGGACCGGCGGGGGACAGATACGCAGTATTTT. This encodes CAISEDRRGTDTQYF.